The clone carrying this T cell receptor beta chain was seen repeatedly, ten times or more. Its matching antigen is unknown. Building the TCR beta libraries relied on iRepertoire HTBI primers, and CDR3 regions underwent Arm-PCR. TCRdb used MiXCR to reprocess the multiplex PCR reads, holding one entry per CDR3 protein. The data show about 300,000 distinct CDR3 sequences, over 15% seen once. This sample is part of a study of regulatory T cells in long-lasting Graves disease. At the level of the study: Graves' patients, newly diagnosed, had taken antithyroid drugs under 3 months.

Whole-study results and caveats: The work looked only at peripheral blood and did not look at thyroid tissue. Persistent disease was associated with favored TRBV28 usage and with favored use of TRBJ1-2 and TRBJ2-5.

Germline trimming cut 0 bases from V and 1 base from J; bases unmatched to any gene: 8. Germline V CDR1 and CDR2: GTSNPN, SVGIG (reference sequence). This CDR3 is built from 16 residues. The time point here: newly diagnosed GD, antithyroid drugs for less than 3 months. PBMC RNA was the source of the TCR library. This chain connects TRBV30 to TRBJ1-1; 7 bases are shared with TRBD1. The TCR originated in a female donor with Graves disease. The sequencing here drew on peripheral blood mononuclear cells (PBMCs), taken at new diagnosis, from a patient treated with antithyroid drugs. The CDR3 here is CAWSVWDSSPNTEAFF. CDR3 coding DNA: TGTGCCTGGAGTGTGTGGGACAGCTCACCGAACACTGAAGCTTTCTTT.